This is a list of T cell receptor beta chains from one sample in a study of blood T cell repertoires in COVID-19. Sequencing was performed with immunoSEQ multiplex PCR; in TCRdb, only in-frame clones are kept and a portion is missing. The sample carries roughly 150,000 clones, more than 65% recorded once. The sequencing sample was made of peripheral blood. Receptors originate from a man between 65 and 79 years old with active or convalescent COVID-19. CDR3s include the opening cysteine and the closing phenylalanine or tryptophan. The order of the fields is CDR3 protein, V gene, clone size. Expanded clones get a size class; other rows say once, few or many, or leave the size out.

CDR3: CASSRSGQAFYGYTF
V: TRBV3-1/TRBV3-2
size: -

CDR3: CASSTGHPGYTF
V: TRBV19
size: -

CDR3: CASSPRTSGRDTQYF
V: TRBV18
size: -

CDR3: CASSPRLALNTGELFF
V: TRBV3-1/TRBV3-2
size: -

CDR3: CASSYDTVSDSPLHF
V: TRBV6-2/TRBV6-3
size: -

CDR3: CASSPHRGSSGANVLTF
V: TRBV14
size: -

CDR3: CASGRGPENYGYTF
V: TRBV19
size: -

CDR3: CASSPPEDLNTEAFF
V: TRBV18
size: -

CDR3: CASSLVRGDYTF
V: TRBV28
size: -

CDR3: CASSYSQVNTEAFF
V: TRBV7-9
size: -

CDR3: CASSPRLNQPQHF
V: TRBV18
size: -

CDR3: CASSLVSVRGSIQPQHF
V: TRBV7-8
size: few

CDR3: CASSPRQGNYGYTF
V: TRBV7-9
size: -

CDR3: CASSDGLGDRSYEQYF
V: TRBV9
size: few

CDR3: CASSLAPGTVNYGYTF
V: TRBV5-4
size: -

CDR3: CASGGQGYSEQFF
V: TRBV2
size: -

CDR3: CASSETAILGAFF
V: TRBV18
size: once

CDR3: CASSPSLVRGLLDGYTF
V: TRBV14
size: -

CDR3: CSATVNEQFF
V: TRBV20-1
size: -

CDR3: CATSVRSSTDTQYF
V: TRBV24-1
size: -

CDR3: CASTRGGGAYEQYF
V: TRBV19
size: few

CDR3: CATSDSSAQQGSQETQYF
V: TRBV24-1
size: -

CDR3: CASRGTLDSPLHF
V: TRBV5-6
size: -

CDR3: CASSEVVTYEQYF
V: TRBV6-1
size: -

CDR3: CASSPGTGGTDTQYF
V: TRBV18
size: -

CDR3: CASSSFRVLGELFF
V: TRBV6-2/TRBV6-3
size: -

CDR3: CAWRRGGSQPQHF
V: TRBV30
size: -

CDR3: CASSQRLISNQPQHF
V: TRBV16
size: -

CDR3: CASIPNRGNQPQHF
V: TRBV6-5
size: -

CDR3: CASSPFRRQDYGYTF
V: TRBV18
size: once

CDR3: CASSLAPGQYNEQFF
V: TRBV7-9
size: few

CDR3: CASSQDVDRVNTEAFF
V: TRBV4-3
size: -

CDR3: CASSSLGTPTYEQYF
V: TRBV3-1/TRBV3-2
size: -

CDR3: CASTSQATQYF
V: TRBV11-2
size: -

CDR3: CASSPLDAGKGGNSPLHF
V: TRBV18
size: -

CDR3: CSVLLWGGGGNTIYF
V: TRBV29-1
size: -

CDR3: CASSYLSNNEQFF
V: TRBV6-5
size: -

CDR3: CASSLGSGSAYNEQFF
V: TRBV7-7
size: -

CDR3: CASSQDLIRGEKLFF
V: TRBV4-1
size: -

CDR3: CASSGAGQYEQYF
V: TRBV2
size: -

CDR3: CASRAGTSPGEQYF
V: TRBV2
size: -

CDR3: CASSSGSYTEAFF
V: TRBV7-9
size: -

CDR3: CASSIVGGITDTQYF
V: TRBV19
size: -

CDR3: CASSLQNIFRELPPYGYTF
V: TRBV7-2
size: once

CDR3: CASSRQGSTGELFF
V: TRBV19
size: -

CDR3: CASREGGYEQYF
V: TRBV28
size: -